These T cell receptor beta chains were read from a single sample in a study of cytomegalovirus exposure and HLA in healthy donors. TCRdb's copy holds only in-frame clones and misses some; the assay was immunoSEQ multiplex PCR. The sample shows roughly 200,000 clones, about nine tenths of them seen only once. The sequencing input was PBMCs. The receptors come from a young man in good health and CMV-seropositive. Each CDR3 is given with its conserved first and last residue. The D gene is left open where the match is weak. Size is omitted from some rows. Given values are once, few, many or a class for expanded clones.

V: TRBV7-6
J: TRBJ2-3
D: TRBD2
size: .
CDR3: CASSSTSGRADTQYF
DNA: TGTGCCAGCAGTTCCACTAGCGGGAGGGCAGATACGCAGTATTTT

V: TRBV2
J: TRBJ2-1
D: .
size: .
CDR3: CASSEALGSPISYNEQFF
DNA: TGTGCCAGCAGTGAAGCGCTAGGCTCCCCAATCTCCTACAATGAGCAGTTCTTC

V: TRBV30
J: TRBJ1-2
D: .
size: .
CDR3: CAWSVTGFGYTF
DNA: TGTGCCTGGAGTGTAACAGGCTTTGGCTACACCTTC

V: TRBV19
J: TRBJ2-3
D: TRBD2
size: .
CDR3: CASTRGGSTDTQYF
DNA: TGTGCCAGTACCCGGGGGGGGAGCACAGATACGCAGTATTTT

V: TRBV29-1
J: TRBJ2-7
D: TRBD1
size: .
CDR3: CSVEDPGQGGYEQYF
DNA: TGCAGCGTTGAAGATCCGGGACAGGGGGGTTACGAGCAGTACTTC

V: TRBV7-9
J: TRBJ1-2
D: .
size: few
CDR3: CASSLEGYYGYTF
DNA: TGTGCCAGCAGCTTAGAGGGCTACTATGGCTACACCTTC

V: TRBV6-5
J: TRBJ1-5
D: .
size: few
CDR3: CASSYDSGNQPQHF
DNA: TGTGCCAGCAGTTACGACAGCGGCAATCAGCCCCAGCATTTT

V: TRBV6-5
J: TRBJ1-1
D: TRBD1
size: .
CDR3: CASRQNRGTEAFF
DNA: TGTGCCAGCCGCCAAAACAGGGGCACTGAAGCTTTCTTT

V: TRBV7-9
J: TRBJ2-7
D: .
size: .
CDR3: CASSLKQGGYEQYF
DNA: TGTGCCAGCAGCTTAAAACAGGGCGGCTACGAGCAGTACTTC

V: TRBV28
J: TRBJ2-7
D: TRBD1
size: .
CDR3: CAHRGLLGVEQYF
DNA: TGTGCCCACAGGGGGCTCTTAGGGGTCGAGCAGTACTTC